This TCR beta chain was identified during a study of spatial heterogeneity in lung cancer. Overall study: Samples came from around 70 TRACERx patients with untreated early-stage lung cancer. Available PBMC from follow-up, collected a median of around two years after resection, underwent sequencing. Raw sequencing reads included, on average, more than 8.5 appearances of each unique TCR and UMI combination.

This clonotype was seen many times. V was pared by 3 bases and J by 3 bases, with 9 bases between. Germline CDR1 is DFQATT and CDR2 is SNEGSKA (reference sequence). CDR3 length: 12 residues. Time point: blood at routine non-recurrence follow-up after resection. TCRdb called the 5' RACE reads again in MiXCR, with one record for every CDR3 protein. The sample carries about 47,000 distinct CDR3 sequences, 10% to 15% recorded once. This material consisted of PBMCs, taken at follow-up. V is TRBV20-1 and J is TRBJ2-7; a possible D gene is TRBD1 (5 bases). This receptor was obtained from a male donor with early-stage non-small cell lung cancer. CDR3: CSARGRVYEQYF. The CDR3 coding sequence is TGCAGTGCTAGGGGGCGAGTCTACGAGCAGTACTTC.